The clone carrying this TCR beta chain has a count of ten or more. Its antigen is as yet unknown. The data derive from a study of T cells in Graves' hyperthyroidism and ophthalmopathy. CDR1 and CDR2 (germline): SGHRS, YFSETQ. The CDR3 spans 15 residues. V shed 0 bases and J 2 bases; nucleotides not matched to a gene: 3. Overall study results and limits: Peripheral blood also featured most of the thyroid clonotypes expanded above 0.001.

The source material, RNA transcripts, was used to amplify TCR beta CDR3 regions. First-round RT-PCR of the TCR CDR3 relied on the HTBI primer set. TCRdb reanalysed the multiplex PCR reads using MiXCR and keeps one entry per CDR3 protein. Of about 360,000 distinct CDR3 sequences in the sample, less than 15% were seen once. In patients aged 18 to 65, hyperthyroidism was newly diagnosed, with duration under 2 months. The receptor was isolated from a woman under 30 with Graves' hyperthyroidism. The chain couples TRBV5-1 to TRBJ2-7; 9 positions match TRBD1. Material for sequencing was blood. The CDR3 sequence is CASSLGTGVTYEQYF. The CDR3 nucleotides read TGCGCCAGCAGCTTGGGGACAGGGGTAACCTACGAGCAGTACTTC.